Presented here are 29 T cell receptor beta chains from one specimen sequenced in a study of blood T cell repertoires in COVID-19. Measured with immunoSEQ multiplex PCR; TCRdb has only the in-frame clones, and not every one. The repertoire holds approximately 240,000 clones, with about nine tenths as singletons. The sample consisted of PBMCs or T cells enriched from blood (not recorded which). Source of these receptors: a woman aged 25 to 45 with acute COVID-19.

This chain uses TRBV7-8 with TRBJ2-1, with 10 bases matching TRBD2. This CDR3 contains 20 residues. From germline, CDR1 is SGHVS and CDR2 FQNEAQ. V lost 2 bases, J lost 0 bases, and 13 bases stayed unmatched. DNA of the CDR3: TGTGCCAGCAGCTTAAGTGTTCGGGTTAGCGGGAGGAGCTCCTACAATGAGCAGTTCTTC. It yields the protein CASSLSVRVSGRSSYNEQFF.

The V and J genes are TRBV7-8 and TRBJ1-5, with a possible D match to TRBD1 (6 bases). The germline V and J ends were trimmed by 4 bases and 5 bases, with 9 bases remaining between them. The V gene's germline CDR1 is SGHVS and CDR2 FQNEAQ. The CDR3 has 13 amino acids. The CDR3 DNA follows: TGTGCCAGCAGCTCAGGGACATATCAGCCCCAGCATTTT. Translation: CASSSGTYQPQHF.

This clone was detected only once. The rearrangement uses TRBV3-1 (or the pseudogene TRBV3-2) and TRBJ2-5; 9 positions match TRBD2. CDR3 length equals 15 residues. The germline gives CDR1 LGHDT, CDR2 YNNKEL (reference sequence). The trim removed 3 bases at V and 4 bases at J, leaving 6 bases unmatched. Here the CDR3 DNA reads TGTGCCAGCAGCCAGAGCGGAGCGGGGGGAGAGACCCAGTACTTC. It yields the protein CASSQSGAGGETQYF.

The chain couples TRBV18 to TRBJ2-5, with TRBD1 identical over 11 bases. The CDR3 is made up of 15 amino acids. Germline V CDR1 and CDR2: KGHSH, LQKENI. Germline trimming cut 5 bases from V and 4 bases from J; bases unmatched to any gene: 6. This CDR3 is CASSWTGGFGETQYF. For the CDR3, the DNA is TGTGCCAGCTCATGGACAGGGGGCTTTGGAGAGACCCAGTACTTC.

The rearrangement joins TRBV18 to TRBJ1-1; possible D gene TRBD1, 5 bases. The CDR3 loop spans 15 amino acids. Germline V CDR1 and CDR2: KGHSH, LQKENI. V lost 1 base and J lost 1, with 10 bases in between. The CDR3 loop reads CASSPRRDSNTEAFF. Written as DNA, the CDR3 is TGTGCCAGCTCACCACGGCGGGACTCGAACACTGAAGCTTTCTTT.

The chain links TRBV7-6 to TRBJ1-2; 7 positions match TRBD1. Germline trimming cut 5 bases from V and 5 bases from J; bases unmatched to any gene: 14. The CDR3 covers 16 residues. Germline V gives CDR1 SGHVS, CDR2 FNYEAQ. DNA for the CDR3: TGTGCCAGCAGCCCCAAACCTGCGACAGGGACGTATGGCTACACCTTC. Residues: CASSPKPATGTYGYTF.

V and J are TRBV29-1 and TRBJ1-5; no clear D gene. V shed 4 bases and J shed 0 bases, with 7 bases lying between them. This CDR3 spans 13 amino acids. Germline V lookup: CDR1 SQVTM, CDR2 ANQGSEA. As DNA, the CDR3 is TGCAGCGTTGCGACGGGTAGCAATCAGCCCCAGCATTTT. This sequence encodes CSVATGSNQPQHF.

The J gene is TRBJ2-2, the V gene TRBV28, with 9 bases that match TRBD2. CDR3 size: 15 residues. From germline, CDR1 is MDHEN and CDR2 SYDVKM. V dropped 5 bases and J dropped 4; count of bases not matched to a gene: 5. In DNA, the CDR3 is TGTGCCAGCAGTGCGAGCGGGAGGTTCACCGGGGAGCTGTTTTTT. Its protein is CASSASGRFTGELFF.

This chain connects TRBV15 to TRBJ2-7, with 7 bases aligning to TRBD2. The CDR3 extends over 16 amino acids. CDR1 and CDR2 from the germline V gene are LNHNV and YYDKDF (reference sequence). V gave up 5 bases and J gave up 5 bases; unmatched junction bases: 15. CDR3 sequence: CATSGTGLSTEDEQYF. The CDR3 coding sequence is TGTGCCACCAGCGGGACGGGACTATCCACAGAGGACGAGCAGTACTTC.

CDR3 in amino acids: CASSLADSSYNEQFF. The CDR3 nucleotides read TGTGCCAGCAGCTTAGCGGACAGTTCATACAATGAGCAGTTCTTC. The chain employs TRBV7-2 and TRBJ2-1; D is possibly TRBD1 (6 bases). The CDR3 length is 15 residues. CDR1 is SGHTA and CDR2 is FQGNSA in the germline V gene. V shed 0 bases and J shed 4 bases, with 10 bases lying between them.

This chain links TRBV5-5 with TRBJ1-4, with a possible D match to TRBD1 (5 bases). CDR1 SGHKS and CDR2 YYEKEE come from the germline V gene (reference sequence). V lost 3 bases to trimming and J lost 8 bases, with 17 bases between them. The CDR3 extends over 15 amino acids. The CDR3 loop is CASSSGGEGREKLFF. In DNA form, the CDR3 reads TGTGCCAGCAGCTCCGGGGGTGAGGGAAGAGAAAAACTGTTTTTT.

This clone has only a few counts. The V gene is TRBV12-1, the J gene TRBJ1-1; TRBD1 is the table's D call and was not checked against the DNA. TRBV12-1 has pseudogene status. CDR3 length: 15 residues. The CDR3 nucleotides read TGTGCCAGCAGCTCGGGGACAGCCCTGAACACTGAAGCTTTCTTT. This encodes CASSSGTALNTEAFF.

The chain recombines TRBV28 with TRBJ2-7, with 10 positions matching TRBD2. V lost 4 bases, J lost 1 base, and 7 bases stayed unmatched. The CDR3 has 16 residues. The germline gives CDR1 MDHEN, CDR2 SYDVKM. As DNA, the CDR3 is TGTGCCAGCAGTTACTCTAGCGGGGGACGATCCTACGAGCAGTACTTC. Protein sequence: CASSYSSGGRSYEQYF.

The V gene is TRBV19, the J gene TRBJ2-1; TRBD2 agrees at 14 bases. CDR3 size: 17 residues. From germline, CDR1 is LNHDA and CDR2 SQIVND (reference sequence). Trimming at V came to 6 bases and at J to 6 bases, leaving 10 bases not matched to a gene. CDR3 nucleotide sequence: TGTGCCAGTAGCCGGGGGACTAGCGGGGGTAAGGGCAATGAGCAGTTCTTC. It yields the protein CASSRGTSGGKGNEQFF.

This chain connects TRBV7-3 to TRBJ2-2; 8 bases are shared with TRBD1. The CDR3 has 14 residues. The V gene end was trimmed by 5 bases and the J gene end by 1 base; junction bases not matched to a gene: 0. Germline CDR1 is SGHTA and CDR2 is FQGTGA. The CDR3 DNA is TGTGCCAGCAGCGGACAGGGGAACACCGGGGAGCTGTTTTTT. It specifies CASSGQGNTGELFF.

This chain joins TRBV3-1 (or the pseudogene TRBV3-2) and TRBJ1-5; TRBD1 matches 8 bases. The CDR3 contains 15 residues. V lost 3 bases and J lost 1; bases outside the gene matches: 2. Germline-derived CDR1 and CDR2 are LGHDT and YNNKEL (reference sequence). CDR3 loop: CASSQGTGSNQPQHF. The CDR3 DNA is TGTGCCAGCAGCCAGGGGACAGGCAGCAATCAGCCCCAGCATTTT.

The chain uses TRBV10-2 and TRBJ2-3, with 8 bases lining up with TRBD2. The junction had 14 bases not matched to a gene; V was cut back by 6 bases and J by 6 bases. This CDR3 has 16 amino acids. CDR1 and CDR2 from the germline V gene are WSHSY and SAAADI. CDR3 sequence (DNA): TGCGCCAGCAGCAGGCTCTCGGGGGGGCTTGGGGATACGCAGTATTTT. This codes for CASSRLSGGLGDTQYF.

Here the CDR3 reads CASSQVEGSVYGYTF. In DNA form, the CDR3 reads TGCGCCAGCAGCCAAGTAGAAGGGAGCGTCTATGGCTACACCTTC. The J gene is TRBJ1-2, the V gene TRBV4-1; D remains ambiguous. The CDR3 length is 15 residues. Per the germline V gene, CDR1 is MGHRA and CDR2 is YSYEKL. V shed 1 base and J shed 4 bases, with 13 bases lying between them.

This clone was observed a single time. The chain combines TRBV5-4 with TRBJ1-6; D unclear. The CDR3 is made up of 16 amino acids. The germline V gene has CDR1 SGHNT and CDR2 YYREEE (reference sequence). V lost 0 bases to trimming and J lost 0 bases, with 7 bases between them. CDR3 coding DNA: TGTGCCAGCAGCTTGGTGCCGAGCTCCTATAATTCACCCCTCCACTTT. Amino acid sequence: CASSLVPSSYNSPLHF. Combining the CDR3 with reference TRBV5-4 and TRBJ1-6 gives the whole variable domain ETGVTQSPTHLIKTRGQQVTLRCSSQSGHNTVSWYQQALGQGPQFIFQYYREEENGRGNFPPRFSGLQFPNYSSELNVNALELDDSALYLCASSLVPSSYNSPLHFGNGTRLTVT.

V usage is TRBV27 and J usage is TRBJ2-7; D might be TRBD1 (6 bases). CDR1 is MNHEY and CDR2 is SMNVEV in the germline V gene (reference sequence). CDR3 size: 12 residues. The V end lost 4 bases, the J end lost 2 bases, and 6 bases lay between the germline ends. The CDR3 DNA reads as TGTGCCAGCAGTTGGGACACCTACGAGCAGTACTTC. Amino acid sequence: CASSWDTYEQYF.

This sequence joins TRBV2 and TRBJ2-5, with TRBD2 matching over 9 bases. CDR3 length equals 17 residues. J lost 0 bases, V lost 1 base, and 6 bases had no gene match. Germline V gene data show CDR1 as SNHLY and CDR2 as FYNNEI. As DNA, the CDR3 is TGTGCCAGCAGTGAAGGCCGAGCGGGGGGATACCAAGAGACCCAGTACTTC. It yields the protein CASSEGRAGGYQETQYF.

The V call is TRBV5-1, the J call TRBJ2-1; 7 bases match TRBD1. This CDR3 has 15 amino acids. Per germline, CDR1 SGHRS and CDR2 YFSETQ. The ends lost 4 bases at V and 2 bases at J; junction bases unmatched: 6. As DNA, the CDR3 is TGCGCCAGCAGCGTTGGGACAGAGGCCTACAATGAGCAGTTCTTC. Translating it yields CASSVGTEAYNEQFF.

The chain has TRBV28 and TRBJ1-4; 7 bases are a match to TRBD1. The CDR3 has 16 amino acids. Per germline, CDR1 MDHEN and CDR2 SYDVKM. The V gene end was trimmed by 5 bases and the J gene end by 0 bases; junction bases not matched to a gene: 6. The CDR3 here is CASSTGARATNEKLFF. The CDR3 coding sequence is TGTGCCAGCAGTACAGGGGCGCGCGCAACTAATGAAAAACTGTTTTTT.

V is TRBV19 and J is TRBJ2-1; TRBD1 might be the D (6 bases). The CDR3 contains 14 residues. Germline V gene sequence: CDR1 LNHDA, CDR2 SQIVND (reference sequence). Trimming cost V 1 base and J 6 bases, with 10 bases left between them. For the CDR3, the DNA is TGTGCCAGTAGTATAGGAGGCAGGGGCAATGAGCAGTTCTTC. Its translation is CASSIGGRGNEQFF.

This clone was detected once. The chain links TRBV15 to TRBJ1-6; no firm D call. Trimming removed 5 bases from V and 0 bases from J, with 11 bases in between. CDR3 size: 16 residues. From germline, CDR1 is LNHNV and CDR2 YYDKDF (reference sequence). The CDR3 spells CATSLRLSSYNSPLHF. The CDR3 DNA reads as TGTGCCACCAGCCTTAGATTAAGCTCCTATAATTCACCCCTCCACTTT. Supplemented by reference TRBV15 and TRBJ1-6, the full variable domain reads DAMVIQNPRYQVTQFGKPVTLSCSQTLNHNVMYWYQQKSSQAPKLLFHYYDKDFNNEADTPDNFQSRRPNTSFCFLDIRSPGLGDTAMYLCATSLRLSSYNSPLHFGNGTRLTVT.

CDR3 in DNA: TGTGCCAGCAGTGCCGACACGGAGCGGCAGCCCCAGCATTTT. This encodes CASSADTERQPQHF. The chain couples TRBV27 to TRBJ1-5; no clear D. The CDR3 runs 14 residues. Germline assignment: CDR1 MNHEY and CDR2 SMNVEV (reference sequence). Trimming took off 5 bases at V and 7 bases at J, with 15 bases between the two ends.

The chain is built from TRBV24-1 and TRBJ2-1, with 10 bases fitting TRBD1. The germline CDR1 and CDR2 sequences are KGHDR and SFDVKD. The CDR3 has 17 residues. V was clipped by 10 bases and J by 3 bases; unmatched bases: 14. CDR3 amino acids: CATAGTGVRGDYNEQFF. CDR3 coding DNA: TGTGCCACTGCCGGGACAGGGGTGCGGGGCGACTACAATGAGCAGTTCTTC.

As DNA, the CDR3 is TGTGCCAGCAGTTTAGGAGGGTTTGGGGAAAAACTGTTTTTT. It is translated as CASSLGGFGEKLFF. The rearrangement links TRBV27 to TRBJ1-4; D is ambiguous. Germline-derived CDR1 and CDR2 are MNHEY and SMNVEV (reference sequence). V lost 2 bases, J lost 8 bases, and 12 bases lay in between. This CDR3 is built from 14 residues.

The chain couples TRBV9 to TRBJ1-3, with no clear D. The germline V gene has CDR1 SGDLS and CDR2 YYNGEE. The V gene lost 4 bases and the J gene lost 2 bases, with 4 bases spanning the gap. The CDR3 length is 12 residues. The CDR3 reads CASSPAGNTIYF. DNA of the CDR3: TGTGCCAGCAGCCCGGCTGGAAACACCATATATTTT. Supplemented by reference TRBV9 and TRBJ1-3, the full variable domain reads DSGVTQTPKHLITATGQRVTLRCSPRSGDLSVYWYQQSLDQGLQFLIQYYNGEERAKGNILERFSAQQFPDLHSELNLSSLELGDSALYFCASSPAGNTIYFGEGSWLTVV.